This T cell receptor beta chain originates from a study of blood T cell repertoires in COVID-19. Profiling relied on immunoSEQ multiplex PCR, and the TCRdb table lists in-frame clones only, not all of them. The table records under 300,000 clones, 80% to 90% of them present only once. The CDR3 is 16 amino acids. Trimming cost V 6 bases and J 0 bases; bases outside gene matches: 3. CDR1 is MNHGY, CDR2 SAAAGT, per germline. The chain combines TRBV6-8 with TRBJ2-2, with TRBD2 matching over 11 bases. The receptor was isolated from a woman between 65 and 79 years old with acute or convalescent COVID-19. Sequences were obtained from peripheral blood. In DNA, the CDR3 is TGTGCCAGCAGCGAGACTAGCGGGGCGAACACCGGGGAGCTGTTTTTT. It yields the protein CASSETSGANTGELFF.